The rows below give T cell receptor beta chains drawn from one sample of a study of beta chain features in type 1 diabetes. The data were produced by immunoSEQ multiplex PCR, yet TCRdb's version contains in-frame clones alone and is incomplete. Among 400,000 to 600,000 clones listed, around 30% were seen once. Sequences were obtained from naive CD4+ T cells from blood. The receptors come from a man between 18 and 35 years old in good health. Each CDR3 is given with its conserved first and last residue. D genes are given only for firm matches. Size is omitted from some rows. Given values are once, few, many or a class for expanded clones.

CDR3 protein: CASSFPGSDTQYF
CDR3 DNA: TGTGCCAGCAGCTTCCCGGGGTCGGATACGCAGTATTTT
V gene: TRBV11-2
D gene: .
clone size: .
J gene: TRBJ2-3

CDR3 protein: CASRARVTGELFF
CDR3 DNA: TGTGCCAGCAGAGCCAGGGTCACCGGGGAGCTGTTTTTT
V gene: TRBV28
D gene: .
clone size: .
J gene: TRBJ2-2

CDR3 protein: CASNRGLGYEQYF
CDR3 DNA: TGTGCCAGCAACCGGGGGCTGGGCTACGAGCAGTACTTC
V gene: TRBV7-2
D gene: .
clone size: few
J gene: TRBJ2-7

CDR3 protein: CSVGKGGHEQYF
CDR3 DNA: TGCAGCGTTGGTAAGGGGGGCCACGAGCAGTACTTC
V gene: TRBV29-1
D gene: .
clone size: few
J gene: TRBJ2-7

CDR3 protein: CASSLARAVSNIQYF
CDR3 DNA: TGTGCCAGCAGCTTAGCGCGGGCAGTTTCAAACATTCAGTACTTC
V gene: TRBV7-2
D gene: .
clone size: few
J gene: TRBJ2-4

CDR3 protein: CSVEPRGALETQYF
CDR3 DNA: TGCAGCGTTGAACCCCGAGGGGCGTTGGAGACCCAGTACTTC
V gene: TRBV29-1
D gene: .
clone size: .
J gene: TRBJ2-5

CDR3 protein: CAWTRVGLYGYTF
CDR3 DNA: TGTGCCTGGACTCGCGTAGGGCTATATGGCTACACCTTC
V gene: TRBV30
D gene: .
clone size: .
J gene: TRBJ1-2

CDR3 protein: CSARRDTQYF
CDR3 DNA: TGCAGTGCTAGGAGGGATACGCAGTATTTT
V gene: TRBV20-1
D gene: .
clone size: few
J gene: TRBJ2-3

CDR3 protein: CAISFVGSTYNEQFF
CDR3 DNA: TGTGCCATCAGTTTCGTGGGTTCGACCTACAATGAGCAGTTCTTC
V gene: TRBV10-3
D gene: .
clone size: .
J gene: TRBJ2-1

CDR3 protein: CASSKGLSTDTQYF
CDR3 DNA: TGTGCCAGCAGCAAAGGACTAAGCACAGATACGCAGTATTTT
V gene: TRBV7-8
D gene: .
clone size: .
J gene: TRBJ2-3

CDR3 protein: CASSGRDMLSGANVLTF
CDR3 DNA: TGTGCCAGCAGTGGAAGGGACATGCTCTCTGGGGCCAACGTCCTGACTTTC
V gene: TRBV2
D gene: .
clone size: few
J gene: TRBJ2-6

CDR3 protein: CASSVQGEGMNTEAFF
CDR3 DNA: TGTGCCAGCAGTGTGCAGGGCGAGGGGATGAACACTGAAGCTTTCTTT
V gene: TRBV6-1
D gene: .
clone size: few
J gene: TRBJ1-1

CDR3 protein: CAWSPPRGLTYNEQFF
CDR3 DNA: TGTGCCTGGAGCCCTCCCAGGGGCCTTACCTACAATGAGCAGTTCTTC
V gene: TRBV30
D gene: .
clone size: few
J gene: TRBJ2-1

CDR3 protein: CASSLSGSWNEQFF
CDR3 DNA: TGTGCCAGTAGTCTCAGCGGGAGTTGGAATGAGCAGTTCTTC
V gene: TRBV19
D gene: TRBD2
clone size: .
J gene: TRBJ2-1

CDR3 protein: CASSPGLAVFNEQFF
CDR3 DNA: TGCGCCAGCAGCCCGGGACTAGCGGTATTCAATGAGCAGTTCTTC
V gene: TRBV4-1
D gene: TRBD2
clone size: .
J gene: TRBJ2-1

CDR3 protein: CASRRQGPTYEQYF
CDR3 DNA: TGTGCCAGCAGAAGACAGGGCCCCACCTACGAGCAGTACTTC
V gene: TRBV28
D gene: TRBD1
clone size: few
J gene: TRBJ2-7

CDR3 protein: CAWKRDRNTGELFF
CDR3 DNA: TGTGCCTGGAAGCGGGACAGAAACACCGGGGAGCTGTTTTTT
V gene: TRBV30
D gene: .
clone size: .
J gene: TRBJ2-2